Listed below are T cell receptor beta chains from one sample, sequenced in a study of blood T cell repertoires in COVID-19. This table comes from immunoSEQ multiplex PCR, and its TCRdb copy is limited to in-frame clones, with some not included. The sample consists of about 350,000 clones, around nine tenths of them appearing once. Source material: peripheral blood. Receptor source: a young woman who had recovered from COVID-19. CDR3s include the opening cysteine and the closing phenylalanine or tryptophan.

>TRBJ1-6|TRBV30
CAWSPLDRGRNSPLHF
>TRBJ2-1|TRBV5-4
CASSPSGFPSNEQFF
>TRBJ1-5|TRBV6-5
CASSVGQGGLQPQHF
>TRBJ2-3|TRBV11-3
CASSLDGTGRGTQYF
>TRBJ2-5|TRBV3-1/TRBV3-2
CASSQDLVAHSETQYF
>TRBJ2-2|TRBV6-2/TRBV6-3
CASSYINTGELFF
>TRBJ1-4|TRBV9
CASSRTGYPNEKLFF
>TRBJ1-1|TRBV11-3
CASSFDGQGRATEAFF
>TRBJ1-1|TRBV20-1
CSASPLWEDDTEAFF
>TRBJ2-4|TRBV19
CASSITGGGAKNIQYF
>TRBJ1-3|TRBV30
CAWSVGGTSNTIYF
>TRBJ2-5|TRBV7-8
CASSATGGGLGETQYF
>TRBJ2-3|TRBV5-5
CASSLDTGGIDTQYF
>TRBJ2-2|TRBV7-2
CASSLVSRSAANTGELFF
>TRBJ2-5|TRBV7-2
CASNRLAGGVGETQYF
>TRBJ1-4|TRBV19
CASSSQRAEKLFF
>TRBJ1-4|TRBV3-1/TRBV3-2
CASSPLTRDYNEKLFF
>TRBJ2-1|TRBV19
CASSISGYYNEQFF
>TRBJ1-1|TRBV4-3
CASSPNARGTEAFF
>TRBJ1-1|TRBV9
CASSVGFVLGAGITEAFF
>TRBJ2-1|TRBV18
CASSPILAGVYEQFF
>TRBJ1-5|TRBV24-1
CATSERNPGTHEPQHF
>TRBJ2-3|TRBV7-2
CASSLAGGSDTQYF
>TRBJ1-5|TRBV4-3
CASSQLLDQPQHF
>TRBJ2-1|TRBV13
CASSPAASGYNEQFF
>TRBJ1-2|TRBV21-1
CAPGGAWRDGYTF
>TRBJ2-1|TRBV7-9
CASSLGEGYVQFF
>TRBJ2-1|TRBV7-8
CASSLGTSGFF
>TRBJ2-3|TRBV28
CASRDRGWGADTQYF
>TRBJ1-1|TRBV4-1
CASSRRDRGPEAFF
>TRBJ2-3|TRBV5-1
CASSGGLAITDTQYF
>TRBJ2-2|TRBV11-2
CASSFYRGRRTGELFF
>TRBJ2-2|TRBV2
CASTLRHSNTGELFF
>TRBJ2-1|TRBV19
CASSTLAGPYNEQFF
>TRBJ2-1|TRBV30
CAWMTGAKQFF
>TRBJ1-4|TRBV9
CASSVDGGQGEKLFF
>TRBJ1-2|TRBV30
CAWSVKVTGNYGYTF
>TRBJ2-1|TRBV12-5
CASGSIRSSYNEQFF
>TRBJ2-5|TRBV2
CASSPGQETQYF
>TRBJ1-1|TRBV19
CASNHREMNTEAFF
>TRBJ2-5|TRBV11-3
CASSPGTSGPETQYF